The clone carrying this TCR beta chain has a count of ten or more. These data originate in a study of T cells after yellow fever vaccination. Production of TCR cDNA was by 5'RACE template switching, which also added a universal primer site and UMIs. MiXCR, applied by TCRdb to the 5' RACE reads, yields one record per CDR3 protein. The sample shows approximately 580,000 distinct CDR3 sequences, roughly a sixth of them seen only once. The clonotype comes from a man aged 18 to 30 who received the YFV17D yellow fever vaccine. The input for sequencing was PBMCs, taken around 5 days after the first yellow fever vaccination.

CDR3 amino acids: CASSLYSGANVLTF. CDR3 nucleotides: TGCGCCAGCAGCTTGTACTCTGGGGCCAACGTCCTGACTTTC. The V gene is TRBV5-1, the J gene TRBJ2-6, with D hard to call. The germline V and J ends were trimmed by 1 base and 0 bases, with 2 bases remaining between them. Germline V gene lookup returns CDR1 SGHRS and CDR2 YFSETQ. This CDR3 comprises 14 residues.